These 5 T cell receptor beta chains were all obtained from the same sample, sequenced in a study of cytomegalovirus exposure and HLA in healthy donors. The primer mix had 60 Vbeta and 13 Jbeta primers. Clones were sequenced by immunoSEQ multiplex PCR, and TCRdb holds only the in-frame ones, with some missing. The sample holds some 120,000 clones, under 85% seen once. Sequencing used PBMCs. The receptors here all came from a woman aged 40 to 50 in good health and CMV-seropositive.

This sequence joins TRBV6-1 and TRBJ1-5; possibly TRBD1 for D (5 bases). There are 15 residues in the CDR3. Germline V gene sequence: CDR1 MNHNS, CDR2 SASEGT. Trimming removed 0 bases from V and 5 bases from J, with 11 bases in between. The CDR3 is CASSEAGGNYQPQHF. Written as DNA, the CDR3 is TGTGCCAGCAGTGAAGCGGGGGGAAATTATCAGCCCCAGCATTTT.

This clone was seen a few times. The chain combines TRBV21-1 with TRBJ2-7; the table's D call TRBD2 went unverified against the DNA. TRBV21-1 is tagged as a pseudogene. The CDR3 runs to 16 residues. The CDR3 nucleotides are TGTGCCAGCAGCAAAGGGGGAGTAGCGGGAGTAAACGAGCAGTACTTC. Amino acid sequence: CASSKGGVAGVNEQYF.

Only one count was recorded for this clone. The junction departs from the called germline gene at one end, perhaps through a read error. The V and J genes are TRBV7-9 and TRBJ2-7; TRBD1 agrees at 11 bases. Germline V lookup: CDR1 SEHNR, CDR2 FQNEAQ (reference sequence). There are 18 residues in the CDR3. The CDR3 DNA reads TGTTCCAGCAGCCGGGGGCCCACTGGGACAGGGGGCTCCTACGAGCAGTACTTC. This sequence encodes CSSSRGPTGTGGSYEQYF.

In regard to this clone: Other DNA sequences of this sample code for an identical CDR3. The chain uses TRBV18 and TRBJ2-3; D not resolved. Between the trimmed V and J ends, which lost 3 bases and 5 bases, there was a span of 6 bases. This CDR3 spans 12 amino acids. In germline, CDR1 is KGHSH, CDR2 LQKENI. This CDR3 reads CASSPLGDTQYF. The CDR3 region has the DNA TGTGCCAGCTCACCCCTAGGAGATACGCAGTATTTT.

The chain's CDR3 is CASSSGTGTNEKLFF. The CDR3 coding sequence is TGTGCCAGCTCTTCCGGGACAGGGACTAATGAAAAACTGTTTTTT. The chain combines TRBV18 with TRBJ1-4, with 9 bases identical to TRBD1. The CDR3 runs to 15 residues. With V trimmed by 6 bases and J by 2 bases, 4 bases remained unmatched. Per germline, CDR1 KGHSH and CDR2 LQKENI.